This record covers a single TCR beta chain. Its antigen is not known. Isolation of CD4+ naive, central memory, regulatory and stem cell-like memory cells was achieved by sorting via CD45RO/CCR7/CD25/CD127/CD95/CD27. Purity exceeded 95% in all sorted populations. Looked up from germline, CDR1 is SGHAT and CDR2 is FQNNGV. The CDR3 totals 15 residues. With V trimmed by 3 bases and J by 5 bases, 8 bases remained unmatched. The data belong to a study of beta chain features in type 1 diabetes. Study at large: Sorted cells examined across all samples numbered 85 million to 130 million. General study points: Reduced insertions and increased deletions marked VDJ junctions in type 1 diabetes patients.

Isolated RNA was reverse transcribed in full, so expressed TCRB transcripts were sequenced. Generated by immunoSEQ multiplex PCR, the TCRdb table keeps only in-frame clones and is missing some. The sample shows approximately 380,000 clones, approximately 16% of them seen only once. The V gene is TRBV11-2, the J gene TRBJ1-1; 8 bases map to TRBD1. The source material was naive CD4+ T cells from blood. This receptor was taken from a young woman in good health. The chain's CDR3 is CASSFNQGAQTEAFF. CDR3 DNA: TGTGCCAGCAGCTTCAATCAGGGGGCGCAAACTGAAGCTTTCTTT.